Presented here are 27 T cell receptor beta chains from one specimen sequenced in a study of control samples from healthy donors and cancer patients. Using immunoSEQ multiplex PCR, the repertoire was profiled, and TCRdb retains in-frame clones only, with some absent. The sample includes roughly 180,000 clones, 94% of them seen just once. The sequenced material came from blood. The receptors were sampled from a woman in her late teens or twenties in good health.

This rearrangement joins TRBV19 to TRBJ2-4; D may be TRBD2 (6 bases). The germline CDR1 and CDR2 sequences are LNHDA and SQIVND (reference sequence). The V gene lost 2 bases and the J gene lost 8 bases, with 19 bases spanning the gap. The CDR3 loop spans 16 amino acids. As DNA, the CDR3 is TGTGCCAGTAGTATACAGGTTGCGACGTGGGGGGACATTCAGTACTTC. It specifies CASSIQVATWGDIQYF.

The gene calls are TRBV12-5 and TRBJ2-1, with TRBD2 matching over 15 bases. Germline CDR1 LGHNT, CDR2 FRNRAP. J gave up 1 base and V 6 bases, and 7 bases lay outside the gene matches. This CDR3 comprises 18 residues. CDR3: CASGGGTSGGNSYNEQFF. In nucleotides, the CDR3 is TGTGCTAGTGGCGGCGGGACTAGCGGGGGGAATTCCTACAATGAGCAGTTCTTC.

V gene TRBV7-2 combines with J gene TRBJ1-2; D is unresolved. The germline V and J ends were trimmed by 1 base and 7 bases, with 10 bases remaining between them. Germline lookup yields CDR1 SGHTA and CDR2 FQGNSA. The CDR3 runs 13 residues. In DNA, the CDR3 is TGTGCCAGCAGCTTAGGGAGTCAGTTTGGCTACACCTTC. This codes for CASSLGSQFGYTF.

The CDR3, as DNA: TGTGCCAGCAGGCAACCGGGACGGATGATTAACTATGGCTACACCTTC. Protein sequence: CASRQPGRMINYGYTF. The chain joins TRBV11-2 to TRBJ1-2; D might be TRBD1 (5 bases). The germline V gene has CDR1 SGHAT and CDR2 FQNNGV. V gave up 6 bases and J gave up 1 base, with 18 bases separating them. The CDR3 is 16 amino acids.

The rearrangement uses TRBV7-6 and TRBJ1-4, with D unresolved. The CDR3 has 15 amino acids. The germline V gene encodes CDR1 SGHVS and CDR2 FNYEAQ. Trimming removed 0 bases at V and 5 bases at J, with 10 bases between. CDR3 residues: CASSLARRANEKLFF. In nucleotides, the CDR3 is TGTGCCAGCAGCTTAGCGCGAAGGGCCAATGAAAAACTGTTTTTT.

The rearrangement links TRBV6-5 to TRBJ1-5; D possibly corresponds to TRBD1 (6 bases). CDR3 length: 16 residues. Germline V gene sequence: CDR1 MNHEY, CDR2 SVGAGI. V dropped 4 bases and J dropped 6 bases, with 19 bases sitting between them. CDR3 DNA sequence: TGTGCCAGCAGTTCCTTCTACACAGGGCGAAGTCAGCCCCAGCATTTT. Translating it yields CASSSFYTGRSQPQHF.

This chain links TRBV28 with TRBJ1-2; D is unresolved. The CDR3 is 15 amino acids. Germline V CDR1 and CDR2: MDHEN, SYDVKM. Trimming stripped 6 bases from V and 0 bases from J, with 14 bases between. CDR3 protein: CASSPWRETNYGYTF. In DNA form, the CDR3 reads TGTGCCAGCAGCCCATGGAGGGAAACTAACTATGGCTACACCTTC.

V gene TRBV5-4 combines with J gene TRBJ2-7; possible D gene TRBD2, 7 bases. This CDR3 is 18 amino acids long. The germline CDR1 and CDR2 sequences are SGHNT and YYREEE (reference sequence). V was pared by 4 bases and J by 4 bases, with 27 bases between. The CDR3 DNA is TGTGCCAGCAGCCCTAATCTAGGGGGAGGGCCTCAGTCGTACGAGCAGTACTTC. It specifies CASSPNLGGGPQSYEQYF.

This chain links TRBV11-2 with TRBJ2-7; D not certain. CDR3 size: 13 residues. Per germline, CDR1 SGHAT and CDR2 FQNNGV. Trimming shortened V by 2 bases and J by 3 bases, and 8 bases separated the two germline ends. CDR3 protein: CASSLPDIYEQYF. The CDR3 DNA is TGTGCCAGCAGCTTACCGGATATCTACGAGCAGTACTTC.

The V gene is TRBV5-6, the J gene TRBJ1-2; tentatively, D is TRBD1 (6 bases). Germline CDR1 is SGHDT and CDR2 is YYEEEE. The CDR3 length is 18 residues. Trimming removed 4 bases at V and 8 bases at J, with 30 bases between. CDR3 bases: TGTGCCAGCAGCATGGGAGGGGACACCTTGTTGACTGGATGGGGCTACACCTTC. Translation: CASSMGGDTLLTGWGYTF.

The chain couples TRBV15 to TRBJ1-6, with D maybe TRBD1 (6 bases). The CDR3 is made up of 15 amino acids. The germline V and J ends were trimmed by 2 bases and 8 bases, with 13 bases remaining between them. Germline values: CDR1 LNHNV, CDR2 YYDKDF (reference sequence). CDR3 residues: CATSRPQGRDSPLHF. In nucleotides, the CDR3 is TGTGCCACCAGCAGACCCCAGGGGCGGGATTCACCCCTCCACTTT.

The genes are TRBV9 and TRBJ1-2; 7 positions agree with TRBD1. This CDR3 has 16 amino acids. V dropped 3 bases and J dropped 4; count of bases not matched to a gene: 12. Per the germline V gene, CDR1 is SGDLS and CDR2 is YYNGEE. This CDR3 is CASSAIEYRGSYGYTF. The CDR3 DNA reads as TGTGCCAGCAGCGCGATAGAGTACAGGGGTAGCTATGGCTACACCTTC.

For the CDR3, the DNA is TGTGCCAGCAGTAACAGGGTCAATTCACCCCTCCACTTT. Translation gives CASSNRVNSPLHF. The chain carries TRBV27 and TRBJ1-6; TRBD1 is a possible D gene (6 bases). V was pared by 5 bases and J by 7 bases, with 9 bases between. This CDR3 comprises 13 residues. From germline, CDR1 is MNHEY and CDR2 SMNVEV (reference sequence).

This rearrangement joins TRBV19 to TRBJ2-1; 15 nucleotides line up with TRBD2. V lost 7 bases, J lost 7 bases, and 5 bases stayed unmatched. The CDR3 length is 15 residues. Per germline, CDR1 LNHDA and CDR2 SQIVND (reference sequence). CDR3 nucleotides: TGTGCCAGTACCGGGACTAGCGGGAGGAAGAATGAGCAGTTCTTC. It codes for CASTGTSGRKNEQFF.

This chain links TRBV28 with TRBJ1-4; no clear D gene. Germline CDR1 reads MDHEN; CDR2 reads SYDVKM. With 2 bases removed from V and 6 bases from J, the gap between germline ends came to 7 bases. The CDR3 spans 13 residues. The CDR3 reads CASSLGEDEKLFF. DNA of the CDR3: TGTGCCAGCAGTTTAGGGGAGGATGAAAAACTGTTTTTT.

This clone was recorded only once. This CDR3 reads CASSLVGGGPYEQYF. For the CDR3, the DNA is TGTGCCAGCAGCTTAGTGGGGGGAGGGCCGTACGAGCAGTACTTC. The J gene is TRBJ2-7, the V gene TRBV7-2; 7 bases agree with TRBD2. The ends lost 1 base at V and 4 bases at J; junction bases unmatched: 7. Germline lookup yields CDR1 SGHTA and CDR2 FQGNSA. This CDR3 has 15 amino acids.

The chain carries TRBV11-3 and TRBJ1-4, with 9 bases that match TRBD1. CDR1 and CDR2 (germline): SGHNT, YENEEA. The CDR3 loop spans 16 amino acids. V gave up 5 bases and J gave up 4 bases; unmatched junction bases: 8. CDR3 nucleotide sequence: TGTGCCAGCAGCCCTGGGACAGGGCTATATAATGAAAAACTGTTTTTT. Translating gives CASSPGTGLYNEKLFF.

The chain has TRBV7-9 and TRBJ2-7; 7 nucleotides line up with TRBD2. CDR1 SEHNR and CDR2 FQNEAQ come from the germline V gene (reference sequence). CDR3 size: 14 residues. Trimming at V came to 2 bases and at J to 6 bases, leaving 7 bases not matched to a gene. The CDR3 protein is CASSLLAGESEQYF. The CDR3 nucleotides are TGTGCCAGCAGCTTATTAGCGGGCGAGTCCGAGCAGTACTTC.

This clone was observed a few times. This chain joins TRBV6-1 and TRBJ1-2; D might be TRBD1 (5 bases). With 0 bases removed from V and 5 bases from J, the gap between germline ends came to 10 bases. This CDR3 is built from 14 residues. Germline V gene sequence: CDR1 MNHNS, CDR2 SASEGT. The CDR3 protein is CASSEALGGYGYTF. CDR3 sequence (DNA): TGTGCCAGCAGTGAAGCGTTGGGGGGATATGGCTACACCTTC.

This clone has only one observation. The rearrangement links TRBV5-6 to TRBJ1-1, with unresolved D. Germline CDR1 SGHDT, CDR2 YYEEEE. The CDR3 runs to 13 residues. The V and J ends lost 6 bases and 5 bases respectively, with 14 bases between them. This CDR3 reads CASTAGGWTEAFF. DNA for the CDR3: TGTGCCAGCACCGCAGGCGGGTGGACTGAAGCTTTCTTT.

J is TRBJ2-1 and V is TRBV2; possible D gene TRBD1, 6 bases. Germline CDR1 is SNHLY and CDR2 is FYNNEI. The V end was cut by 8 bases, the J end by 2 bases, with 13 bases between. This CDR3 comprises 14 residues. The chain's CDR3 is CASGWQGTYNEQFF. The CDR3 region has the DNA TGTGCCAGCGGTTGGCAGGGGACCTACAATGAGCAGTTCTTC.

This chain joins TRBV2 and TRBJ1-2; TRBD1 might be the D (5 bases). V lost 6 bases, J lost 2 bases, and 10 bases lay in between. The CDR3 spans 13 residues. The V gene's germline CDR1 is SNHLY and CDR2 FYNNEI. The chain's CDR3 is CASSGWGNYGYTF. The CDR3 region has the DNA TGTGCCAGCAGCGGGTGGGGGAACTATGGCTACACCTTC.

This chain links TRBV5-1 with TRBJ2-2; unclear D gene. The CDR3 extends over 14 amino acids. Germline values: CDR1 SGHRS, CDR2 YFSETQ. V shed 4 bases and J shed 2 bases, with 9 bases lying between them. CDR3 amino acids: CASSATINTGELFF. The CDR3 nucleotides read TGCGCCAGCAGCGCCACAATAAACACCGGGGAGCTGTTTTTT.

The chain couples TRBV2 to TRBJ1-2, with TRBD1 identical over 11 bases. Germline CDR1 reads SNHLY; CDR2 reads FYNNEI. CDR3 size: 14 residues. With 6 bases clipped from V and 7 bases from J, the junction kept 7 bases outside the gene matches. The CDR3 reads CASSDRTGGFGYTF. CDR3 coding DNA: TGTGCCAGCAGCGACCGGACAGGGGGCTTTGGCTACACCTTC.

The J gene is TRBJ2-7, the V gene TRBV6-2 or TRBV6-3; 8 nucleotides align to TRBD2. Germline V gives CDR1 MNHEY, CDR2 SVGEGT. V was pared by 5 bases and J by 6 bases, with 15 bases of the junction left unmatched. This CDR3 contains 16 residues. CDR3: CASSPLAFRGGGEQYF. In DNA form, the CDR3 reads TGTGCCAGCAGTCCGCTTGCCTTTCGGGGGGGTGGCGAGCAGTACTTC.

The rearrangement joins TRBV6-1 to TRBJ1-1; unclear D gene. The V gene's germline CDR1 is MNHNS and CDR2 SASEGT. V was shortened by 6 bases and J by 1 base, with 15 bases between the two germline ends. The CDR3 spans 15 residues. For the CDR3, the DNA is TGTGCCAGCAGATCCCCCGCCGCCACGAACACTGAAGCTTTCTTT. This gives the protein CASRSPAATNTEAFF.

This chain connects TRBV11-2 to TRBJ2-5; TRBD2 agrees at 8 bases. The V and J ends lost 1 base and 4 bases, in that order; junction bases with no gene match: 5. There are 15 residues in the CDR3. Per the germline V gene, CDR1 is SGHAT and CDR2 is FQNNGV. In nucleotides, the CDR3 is TGTGCCAGCAGCTTAGGAGCGGGGGCGGGAGAGACCCAGTACTTC. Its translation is CASSLGAGAGETQYF.